What follows describes a single T cell receptor (beta chain). The antigen is unknown. Other DNA sequences in this sample translate to the same CDR3. These data come from a study of cytomegalovirus exposure and HLA in healthy donors. Overall study results and limits: In an earlier analysis, about 90% or about 30%: the productive usage of most TCR beta V segments. Per a later analysis, 15,000 to 20,000 TCR beta sequences showed association with HLA alleles at 0.05 false discovery rate.

The PCR employed 60 Vbeta primers together with 13 Jbeta primers. Assay: immunoSEQ multiplex PCR; the TCRdb copy retains only in-frame clones and omits some. The profile shows 200,000 to 250,000 clones, roughly 83% of them singletons. The clonotype originates from a boy under 10 years old in good health and CMV-seronegative. The sequenced material came from PBMCs.

The CDR3 nucleotides read TGTGCCAGCAGCCTCGGACTAGCGCCAGATACGCAGTATTTT. Its translation: CASSLGLAPDTQYF. This rearrangement joins TRBV11-2 to TRBJ2-3; 9 bases map to TRBD2. V was clipped by 5 bases and J by 4 bases; unmatched bases: 4. CDR1 and CDR2 from the germline V gene are SGHAT and FQNNGV. The CDR3 covers 14 residues.